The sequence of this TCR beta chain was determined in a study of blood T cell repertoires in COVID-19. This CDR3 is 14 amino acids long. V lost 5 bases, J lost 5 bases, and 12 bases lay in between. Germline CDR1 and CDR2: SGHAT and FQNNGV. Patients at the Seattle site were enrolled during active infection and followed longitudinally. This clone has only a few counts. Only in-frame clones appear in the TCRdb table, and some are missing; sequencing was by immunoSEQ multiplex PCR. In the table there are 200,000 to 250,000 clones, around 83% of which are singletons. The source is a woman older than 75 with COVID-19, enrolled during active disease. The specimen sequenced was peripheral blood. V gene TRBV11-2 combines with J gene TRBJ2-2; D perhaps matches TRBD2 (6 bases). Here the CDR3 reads CASSGGHLTGELFF. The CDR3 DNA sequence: TGTGCCAGCAGCGGAGGGCACCTAACCGGGGAGCTGTTTTTT. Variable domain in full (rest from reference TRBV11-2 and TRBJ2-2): EAGVAQSPRYKIIEKRQSVAFWCNPISGHATLYWYQQILGQGPKLLIQFQNNGVVDDSQLPKDRFSAERLKGVDSTLKIQPAKLEDSAVYLCASSGGHLTGELFFGEGSRLTVL.